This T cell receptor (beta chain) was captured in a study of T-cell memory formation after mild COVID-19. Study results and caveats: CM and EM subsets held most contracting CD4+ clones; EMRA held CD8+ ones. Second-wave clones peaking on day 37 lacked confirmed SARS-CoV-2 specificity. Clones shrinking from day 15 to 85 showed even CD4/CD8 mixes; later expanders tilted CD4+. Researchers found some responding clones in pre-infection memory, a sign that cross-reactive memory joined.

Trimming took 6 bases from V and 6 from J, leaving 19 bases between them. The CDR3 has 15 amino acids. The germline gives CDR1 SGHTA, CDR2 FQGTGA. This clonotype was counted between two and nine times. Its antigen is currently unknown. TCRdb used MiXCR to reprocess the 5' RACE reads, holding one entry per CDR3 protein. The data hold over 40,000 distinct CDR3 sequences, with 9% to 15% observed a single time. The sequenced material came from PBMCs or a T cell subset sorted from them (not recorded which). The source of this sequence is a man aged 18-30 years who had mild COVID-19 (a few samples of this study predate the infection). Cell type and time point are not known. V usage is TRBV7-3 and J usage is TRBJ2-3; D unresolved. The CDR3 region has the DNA TGTGCCAGCAGTCTAATGGGCGTACTCGGTGATACGCAGTATTTT. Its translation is CASSLMGVLGDTQYF.